This passage covers 32 T cell receptor beta chains from one sample sequenced in a study of CD8+ T cells in alopecia areata. Investigators isolated RNA and reverse transcribed it into cDNA to act as the sequencing template. Method: immunoSEQ multiplex PCR; TCRdb's copy keeps in-frame clones and lacks some. The table lists about 110,000 clones, approximately 50% of them singletons. The specimen sequenced was NKG2D-low CD8+ T cells sorted from blood. The receptors here all came from a human donor with alopecia areata.

The chain carries TRBV5-6 and TRBJ2-6; unclear D gene. V shed 4 bases and J shed 0 bases, with 8 bases lying between them. CDR3 length: 15 amino acids. Germline-derived CDR1 and CDR2 are SGHDT and YYEEEE. This CDR3 is CASSPYYSGANVLTF. For the CDR3, the DNA is TGTGCCAGCAGCCCATATTACTCTGGGGCCAACGTCCTGACTTTC.

The rearrangement links TRBV19 to TRBJ1-1; D gene ambiguous. The CDR3 covers 12 residues. From germline, CDR1 is LNHDA and CDR2 SQIVND (reference sequence). The V end was cut by 3 bases, the J end by 6 bases, with 8 bases between. CDR3 coding DNA: TGTGCCAGTAGTATCCATGGGGCTGAAGCTTTCTTT. Its protein product is CASSIHGAEAFF. Full variable domain (missing parts from reference TRBV19 and TRBJ1-1): DGGITQSPKYLFRKEGQNVTLSCEQNLNHDAMYWYRQDPGQGLRLIYYSQIVNDFQKGDIAEGYSVSREKKESFPLTVTSAQKNPTAFYLCASSIHGAEAFFGQGTRLTVV.

The V and J genes are TRBV19 and TRBJ2-1, with 8 bases that match TRBD1. This CDR3 is 15 amino acids long. J was trimmed by 6 bases and V by 7 bases; bases with no gene match: 11. Per germline, CDR1 LNHDA and CDR2 SQIVND (reference sequence). This chain's CDR3 is CASMVPGGARNEQFF. The CDR3 region has the DNA TGTGCCAGTATGGTACCAGGGGGCGCGCGCAATGAGCAGTTCTTC.

The chain recombines TRBV27 with TRBJ2-7; 9 bases are a match to TRBD2. CDR3 length: 13 amino acids. V was clipped by 3 bases and J by 7 bases; unmatched bases: 4. Germline V lookup: CDR1 MNHEY, CDR2 SMNVEV (reference sequence). CDR3 sequence reads: CASSFSSGREQYF. DNA of the CDR3: TGTGCCAGCAGTTTTTCAAGCGGGAGGGAGCAGTACTTC.

The rearrangement joins TRBV11-3 to TRBJ2-7; D tentatively reads TRBD1 or TRBD2 (5 bases each). The V end was cut by 3 bases, the J end by 4 bases, with 10 bases between. CDR1 and CDR2 (germline): SGHNT, YENEEA. The CDR3 contains 13 residues. DNA of the CDR3: TGTGCCAGCAGCTTTTATGAGGGGTACGAGCAGTACTTC. Protein: CASSFYEGYEQYF.

This clone was seen only a few times. The rearrangement joins TRBV15 to TRBJ2-7; D is ambiguous. V was pared by 5 bases and J by 0 bases, with 8 bases between. This CDR3 is built from 13 residues. Germline V lookup: CDR1 LNHNV, CDR2 YYDKDF (reference sequence). In DNA, the CDR3 is TGTGCCACCAGCGAGCTGGACTCCTACGAGCAGTACTTC. This translates into CATSELDSYEQYF.

This chain links TRBV29-1 with TRBJ2-2, with D maybe TRBD1 (5 bases). There are 12 residues in the CDR3. The germline gives CDR1 SQVTM, CDR2 ANQGSEA. The V end lost 5 bases, the J end lost 6 bases, and 10 bases lay between the germline ends. This chain's CDR3 is CSVQARAGELFF. Written as DNA, the CDR3 is TGCAGCGTTCAAGCCAGGGCCGGGGAGCTGTTTTTT.

The sample holds a few counts of this clone. The V and J genes are TRBV11-2 and TRBJ2-7, with D unresolved. V dropped 1 base and J dropped 5 bases, with 6 bases sitting between them. The CDR3 loop spans 12 amino acids. Germline V CDR1 and CDR2: SGHAT, FQNNGV. CDR3 loop: CASSLVQHEQYF. The CDR3 nucleotides are TGTGCCAGCAGCTTAGTACAGCACGAGCAGTACTTC.

This rearrangement joins TRBV4-1 to TRBJ2-7, with 7 bases that match TRBD2. The CDR3 consists of 17 residues. CDR1 is MGHRA, CDR2 YSYEKL, per germline. V gave up 3 bases and J gave up 5 bases; unmatched junction bases: 16. The CDR3 DNA is TGCGCCAGCAGCCAGACCCCTTTGCGGGAGACCCACCACGAGCAGTACTTC. Its translation: CASSQTPLRETHHEQYF.

Turning to this clone: One end of the junction is discordant with germline, which a read error may explain. The genes are TRBV4-2 and TRBJ2-4; 10 bases fit TRBD2. CDR3 length equals 15 residues. Looked up from germline, CDR1 is LGHNA and CDR2 is YNFKEQ. The CDR3 is CASSQDIGLAVPGDF. CDR3 in DNA: TGTGCCAGCAGCCAAGATATAGGACTAGCGGTTCCGGGAGACTTC.

As concerns this clone: Other DNA sequences in the same sample also yield this CDR3. The chain uses TRBV27 and TRBJ1-1; no reliable D call. The V end was cut by 3 bases, the J end by 4 bases, with 3 bases between. CDR1 is MNHEY and CDR2 is SMNVEV in the germline V gene (reference sequence). The CDR3 spans 11 residues. CDR3 nucleotide sequence: TGTGCCAGCAGTTTTGGCACTGAAGCTTTCTTT. Its protein is CASSFGTEAFF.

This clone was observed a handful of times. The CDR3 DNA is TGCAGCGTTCCCGGGACTAGCGGGCAAGAGACCCAGTACTTC. Encoded protein: CSVPGTSGQETQYF. This chain connects TRBV29-1 to TRBJ2-5; 12 bases are a match to TRBD2. Germline-derived CDR1 and CDR2 are SQVTM and ANQGSEA. The CDR3 loop spans 14 amino acids. J lost 2 bases, V lost 5 bases, and 3 bases had no gene match.

The chain carries TRBV28 and TRBJ2-4, with TRBD2 matching over 15 bases. Trimming took 3 bases from V and 6 from J; bases not matched to a gene: 12. The CDR3 is 19 amino acids. In germline, CDR1 is MDHEN, CDR2 SYDVKM. CDR3 DNA sequence: TGTGCCAGCAGTTTCGGCTTGGGACTAGCGGGAGGCGGAAGAAACATTCAGTACTTC. This codes for CASSFGLGLAGGGRNIQYF.

The chain combines TRBV6-5 with TRBJ2-2; 8 bases match TRBD1. CDR3 length: 15 residues. Per the germline V gene, CDR1 is MNHEY and CDR2 is SVGAGI. V lost 6 bases, J lost 4 bases, and 7 bases stayed unmatched. The CDR3 here is CASSGATGGTGELFF. CDR3 nucleotides: TGTGCCAGCAGCGGCGCAACAGGGGGCACCGGGGAGCTGTTTTTT.

In this sample, this clone turned up a few times. V usage is TRBV29-1 and J usage is TRBJ2-1, with 8 bases fitting TRBD2. With V trimmed by 3 bases and J by 4 bases, 5 bases remained unmatched. This CDR3 has 14 residues. Germline V gives CDR1 SQVTM, CDR2 ANQGSEA. CDR3 region: CSVDPGLGYNEQFF. The CDR3 region has the DNA TGCAGCGTTGATCCGGGACTAGGATACAATGAGCAGTTCTTC.

CDR3: CASSSNTDTQYF. CDR3 sequence (DNA): TGCGCCAGCAGCTCAAATACAGATACGCAGTATTTT. The gene calls are TRBV5-1 and TRBJ2-3, with D unclear. The CDR3 length is 12 residues. Deletions cut 3 bases from V and 3 bases from J, with 5 bases between. Looked up from germline, CDR1 is SGHRS and CDR2 is YFSETQ.

The chain combines TRBV19 with TRBJ1-5, with a possible D match to TRBD1 (5 bases). Germline CDR1 is LNHDA and CDR2 is SQIVND (reference sequence). Trimming left V 7 bases short and J 7 bases short, with 11 bases between. The CDR3 sequence is 12 residues long. DNA for the CDR3: TGTGCCAGTACCCAGGGAGGCCAGCCCCAGCATTTT. This encodes CASTQGGQPQHF.

The rearrangement joins TRBV7-9 to TRBJ2-7; no clear D gene. Germline lookup yields CDR1 SEHNR and CDR2 FQNEAQ (reference sequence). V lost 0 bases and J 8 bases, leaving 11 bases between the germline ends. The CDR3 runs to 13 residues. The CDR3 nucleotides read TGTGCCAGCAGCTTAGCGGTCCACTTGCAGCAGTACTTC. Translating gives CASSLAVHLQQYF.

The chain is built from TRBV28 and TRBJ2-6; a weak D match, TRBD1 (5 bases). Germline values: CDR1 MDHEN, CDR2 SYDVKM. This CDR3 is 14 amino acids long. V lost 6 bases to trimming and J lost 0 bases, with 6 bases between them. The CDR3 reads CASRGHSGANVLTF. CDR3 nucleotide sequence: TGTGCCAGCAGAGGACACTCTGGGGCCAACGTCCTGACTTTC.

The rearrangement uses TRBV27 and TRBJ1-5; tentatively, D is TRBD1 (5 bases). The CDR3 runs to 13 residues. Germline V gene lookup returns CDR1 MNHEY and CDR2 SMNVEV (reference sequence). Trimming cost V 10 bases and J 0 bases, with 10 bases left between them. The CDR3: CAIRENSNQPQHF. The DNA of the CDR3 is TGTGCCATCAGGGAAAATAGCAATCAGCCCCAGCATTTT.

The chain has TRBV6-5 and TRBJ2-1; 12 bases align to TRBD2. Germline CDR1 and CDR2: MNHEY and SVGAGI. CDR3 size: 16 residues. With 4 bases clipped from V and 10 bases from J, the junction kept 11 bases outside the gene matches. CDR3 in DNA: TGTGCCAGCAGTTCCCGACTAGCGGGAGAGCGATGGGAGCAGTTCTTC. Protein: CASSSRLAGERWEQFF.

J is TRBJ2-7 and V is TRBV27, with 7 bases fitting TRBD2. The CDR3 totals 13 residues. V shed 7 bases and J 4 bases; nucleotides not matched to a gene: 7. CDR1 and CDR2 from the germline V gene are MNHEY and SMNVEV (reference sequence). The CDR3 sequence: CASIAGAGYEQYF. DNA for the CDR3: TGTGCCAGCATTGCGGGAGCGGGATACGAGCAGTACTTC.

V gene TRBV28 combines with J gene TRBJ2-7, with a possible D match to TRBD1 (5 bases). Trimming pared 6 bases from V and 3 bases from J, leaving 18 bases between. The CDR3 spans 15 residues. Germline loops: CDR1 MDHEN, CDR2 SYDVKM. This CDR3 reads CASSPAARQLYEQYF. The CDR3 DNA reads as TGTGCCAGCAGCCCAGCCGCCCGACAGCTCTACGAGCAGTACTTC.

For this clone: The same CDR3 is also encoded by other DNA sequences in this sample. The V gene is TRBV7-2, the J gene TRBJ2-7; D gene ambiguous. CDR3 length: 12 residues. Between the trimmed V and J ends, which lost 1 base and 4 bases, there was a span of 5 bases. CDR1 is SGHTA and CDR2 is FQGNSA in the germline V gene. CDR3 coding DNA: TGTGCCAGCAGCTTAGTTCGGTACGAGCAGTACTTC. This gives the protein CASSLVRYEQYF.

The chain joins TRBV4-1 to TRBJ2-7; no reliable D call. The ends were cut back, 1 base at V and 2 bases at J, with 9 bases in the middle. The CDR3 loop spans 14 amino acids. CDR1 and CDR2 (germline): MGHRA, YSYEKL. The CDR3 protein is CASSQVPFPYEQYF. In DNA, the CDR3 is TGCGCCAGCAGCCAAGTACCCTTCCCCTACGAGCAGTACTTC.

The chain uses TRBV6-6 and TRBJ2-3, with 8 bases fitting TRBD2. The length of the CDR3 is 16 residues. Losses at the gene ends were 2 bases for V and 4 bases for J; bases not matched to a gene: 8. Germline V gives CDR1 MNHNY, CDR2 SVGAGI (reference sequence). CDR3 sequence (DNA): TGTGCCAGCAGTTACCTACTGGCGGGAGGACCAGATACGCAGTATTTT. The encoded protein is CASSYLLAGGPDTQYF.

This clone was observed a handful of times. The V gene is TRBV7-9, the J gene TRBJ2-1; D gene ambiguous. This CDR3 is 17 amino acids long. CDR1 and CDR2 (germline): SEHNR, FQNEAQ (reference sequence). V was pared by 1 base and J by 0 bases, with 13 bases between. The CDR3 DNA reads TGTGCCAGCAGCTTAGATGGCGCGGCAAGCTCCTACAATGAGCAGTTCTTC. Translating it yields CASSLDGAASSYNEQFF.

This clone was counted only a few times. This sequence joins TRBV11-2 and TRBJ2-1; 9 nucleotides match TRBD2. The V gene end was trimmed by 1 base and the J gene end by 6 bases; junction bases not matched to a gene: 10. Germline assignment: CDR1 SGHAT and CDR2 FQNNGV. The CDR3 is 17 amino acids. CDR3 in DNA: TGTGCCAGCAGCTTAGTTCAGGCGGGAGGGATCGTCAATGAGCAGTTCTTC. It codes for CASSLVQAGGIVNEQFF.

The chain recombines TRBV6-1 with TRBJ2-1; tentatively, D is TRBD2 (6 bases). The CDR3 runs 19 residues. Per the germline V gene, CDR1 is MNHNS and CDR2 is SASEGT. The V and J ends lost 3 bases and 0 bases respectively, with 21 bases between them. For the CDR3, the DNA is TGTGCCAGCAGTGACAGTCCTTTTACTAGCCTTACCTCCTACAATGAGCAGTTCTTC. Protein product: CASSDSPFTSLTSYNEQFF.

The gene calls are TRBV14 and TRBJ2-1; D call uncertain. V was shortened by 1 base and J by 6 bases, with 7 bases between the two germline ends. This CDR3 spans 13 amino acids. The germline V gene has CDR1 SGHDN and CDR2 FVKESK. This CDR3 reads CASSQVGPNEQFF. CDR3 nucleotides: TGTGCCAGCAGCCAAGTAGGTCCCAATGAGCAGTTCTTC. Variable domain in full (rest from reference TRBV14 and TRBJ2-1): EAGVTQFPSHSVIEKGQTVTLRCDPISGHDNLYWYRRVMGKEIKFLLHFVKESKQDESGMPNNRFLAERTGGTYSTLKVQPAELEDSGVYFCASSQVGPNEQFFGPGTRLTVL.

A note on this clone: The junction does not match germline at one end; this may be a read error. The chain carries TRBV7-7 and TRBJ2-5, with D maybe TRBD2 (5 bases). The CDR3 contains 15 residues. Per germline, CDR1 SSHAT and CDR2 FNYEAQ (reference sequence). The CDR3 is CASSRASGIQETQYF. CDR3 DNA: TGTGCTAGCAGCCGGGCCAGCGGAATCCAAGAGACCCAGTACTTC.

This chain joins TRBV5-4 and TRBJ2-3; no reliable D call. The CDR3 consists of 13 residues. CDR1 and CDR2 (germline): SGHNT, YYREEE (reference sequence). V lost 0 bases to trimming and J lost 1 base, with 3 bases between them. This CDR3 reads CASSLEGTDTQYF. DNA of the CDR3: TGTGCCAGCAGCTTGGAGGGCACAGATACGCAGTATTTT.